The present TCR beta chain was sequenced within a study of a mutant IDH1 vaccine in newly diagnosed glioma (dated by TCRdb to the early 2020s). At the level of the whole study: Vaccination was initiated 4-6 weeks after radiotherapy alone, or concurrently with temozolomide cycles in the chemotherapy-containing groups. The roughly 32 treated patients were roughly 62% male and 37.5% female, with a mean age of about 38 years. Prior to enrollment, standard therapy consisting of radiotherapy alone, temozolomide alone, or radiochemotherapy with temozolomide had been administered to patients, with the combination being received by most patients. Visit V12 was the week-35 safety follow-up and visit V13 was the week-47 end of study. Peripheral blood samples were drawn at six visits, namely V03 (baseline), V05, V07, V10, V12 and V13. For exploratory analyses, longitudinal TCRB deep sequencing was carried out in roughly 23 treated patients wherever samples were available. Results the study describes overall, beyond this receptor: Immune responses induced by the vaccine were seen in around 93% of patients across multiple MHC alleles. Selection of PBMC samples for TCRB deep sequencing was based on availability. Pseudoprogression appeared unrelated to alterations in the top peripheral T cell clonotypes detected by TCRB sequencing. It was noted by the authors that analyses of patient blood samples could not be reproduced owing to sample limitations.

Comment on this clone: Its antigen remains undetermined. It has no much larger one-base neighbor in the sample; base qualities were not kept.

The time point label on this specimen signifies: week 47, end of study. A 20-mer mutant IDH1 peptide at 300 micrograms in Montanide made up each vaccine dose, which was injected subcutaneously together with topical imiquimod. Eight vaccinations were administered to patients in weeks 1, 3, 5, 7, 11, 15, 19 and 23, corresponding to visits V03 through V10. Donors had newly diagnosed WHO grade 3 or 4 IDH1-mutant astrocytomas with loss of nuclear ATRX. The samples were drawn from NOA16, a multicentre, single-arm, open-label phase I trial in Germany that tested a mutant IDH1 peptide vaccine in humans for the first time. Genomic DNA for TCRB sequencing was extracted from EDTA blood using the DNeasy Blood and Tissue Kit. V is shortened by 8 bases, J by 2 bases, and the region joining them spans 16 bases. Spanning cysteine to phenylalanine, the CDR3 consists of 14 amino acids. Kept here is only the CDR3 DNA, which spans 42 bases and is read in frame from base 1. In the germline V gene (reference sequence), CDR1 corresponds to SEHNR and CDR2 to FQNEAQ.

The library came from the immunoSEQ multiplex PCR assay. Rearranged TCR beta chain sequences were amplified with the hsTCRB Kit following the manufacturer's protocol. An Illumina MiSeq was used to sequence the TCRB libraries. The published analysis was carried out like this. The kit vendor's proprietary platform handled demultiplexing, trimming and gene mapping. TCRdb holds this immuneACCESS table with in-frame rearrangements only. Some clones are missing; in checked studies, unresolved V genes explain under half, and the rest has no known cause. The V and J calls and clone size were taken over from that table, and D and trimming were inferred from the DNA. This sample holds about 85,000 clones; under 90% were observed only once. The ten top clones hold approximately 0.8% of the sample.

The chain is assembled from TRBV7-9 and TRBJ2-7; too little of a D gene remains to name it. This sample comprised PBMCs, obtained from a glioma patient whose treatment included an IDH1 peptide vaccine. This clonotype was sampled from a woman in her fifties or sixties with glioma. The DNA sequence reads TGTGCCAGCTCCTTCACTGACGGTCCCTACGAGCAGTACTTC. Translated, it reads CASSFTDGPYEQYF.